This is a list of T cell receptor beta chains from one sample in a study of blood T cell repertoires in COVID-19. Libraries were prepared by immunoSEQ multiplex PCR; TCRdb keeps only in-frame clonotypes and omits some of them. Among about 190,000 clones, more than 85% were seen once, and the ten largest hold 1.1%. The sample consisted of peripheral blood. The receptors shown here come from a man between 25 and 39 years old with acute or convalescent COVID-19. The conserved cysteine and the conserved F or W are not part of the CDR3 here. Fields, in order: CDR3 protein, V gene, clone size, J gene. Size is omitted from some rows. Given values are once, few, many or a class for expanded clones.

ARTLSGTGVPEAF	TRBV5-3	.	TRBJ1-1
ASSRAGLAGNEQF	TRBV3-1/TRBV3-2	.	TRBJ2-1
ASSSPGQGVAYEQY	TRBV27	.	TRBJ2-7
ASSEQGTVTTEAF	TRBV2	.	TRBJ1-1
ASSERDRGPYNEQF	TRBV10-1	.	TRBJ2-1
ASSLKGPSYEQY	TRBV5-4	.	TRBJ2-7
ASSNRGRGYSYEQY	TRBV21-1	.	TRBJ2-7
ASLRGGTGSGEQF	TRBV7-2	once	TRBJ2-1
ATSDATGRNTEAF	TRBV24-1	.	TRBJ1-1
ASSFTPTGELF	TRBV7-2	.	TRBJ2-2
ASSLGQGVTF	TRBV19	once	TRBJ1-1
ATSRERGQPQH	TRBV15	.	TRBJ1-5
ASSLDGSPRRYGYT	TRBV5-1	.	TRBJ1-2
ASSLAGDTSSYEQY	TRBV27	few	TRBJ2-7
ASSLRGQGRVYT	TRBV28	.	TRBJ1-2
ASSSVWAGGISSYNEQF	TRBV11-2	few	TRBJ2-1
ASSSNQDSGNTIY	TRBV6-1	.	TRBJ1-3
ATSRVGGEMNTEAF	TRBV15	.	TRBJ1-1
ASSPGQGSYEQY	TRBV25-1	.	TRBJ2-7
AWRDSGAATDTQY	TRBV30	.	TRBJ2-3
ASSYSAGGLQY	TRBV6-6	.	TRBJ2-3
ASSLRNEQF	TRBV28	.	TRBJ2-1
ASRTGVNTEAF	TRBV3-1/TRBV3-2	.	TRBJ1-1
ATSRDWSGSPLH	TRBV15	.	TRBJ1-6
ASSQWGHGNSPLH	TRBV3-1/TRBV3-2	once	TRBJ1-6
ASSLAAGVADTQY	TRBV5-1	once	TRBJ2-3
ASSNSAGNTEAF	TRBV2	.	TRBJ1-1
ASRRGQGQLGNTEAF	TRBV5-1	.	TRBJ1-1
ASSQSRDRASGANVLT	TRBV3-1/TRBV3-2	.	TRBJ2-6
ASSSPGQPETQY	TRBV7-9	.	TRBJ2-5
ASSLPQGYEQF	TRBV7-9	.	TRBJ2-1
ASSLAGGQVYGYT	TRBV5-4	.	TRBJ1-2
ASSPDGMGALGYT	TRBV3-1/TRBV3-2	.	TRBJ1-2
ASKTGLNQPQH	TRBV6-5	.	TRBJ1-5
ASVSQNTEAF	TRBV2	.	TRBJ1-1
ASSSRTSGSDTQY	TRBV7-3	.	TRBJ2-3
ASSLSAGWTSGMWEQY	TRBV7-2	.	TRBJ2-7
ASSLGAGNEKLF	TRBV27	.	TRBJ1-4
ASDSFLGNQPQH	TRBV19	.	TRBJ1-5
ASRSPSGRTNTDTQY	TRBV7-3	.	TRBJ2-3
ATSEMMTSGFAGELF	TRBV15	.	TRBJ2-2
VQEESNTEAF	TRBV27	.	TRBJ1-1
AIRMGLAGADNEQF	TRBV10-3	.	TRBJ2-1
ASSVLGKQETQY	TRBV2	.	TRBJ2-5
ASSVDPSGVYEQF	TRBV9	.	TRBJ2-1
ASSIGQTNTGELF	TRBV19	few	TRBJ2-2
ASSIGRGRNQPQH	TRBV19	few	TRBJ1-5
ASSVDSFGNEQY	TRBV9	.	TRBJ2-7
ASSDRKYSNQPQH	TRBV6-5	.	TRBJ1-5
ASSQDRRGSETQY	TRBV14	.	TRBJ2-5
ASSLVGQILRQPNYGYT	TRBV5-6	.	TRBJ1-2
ASSPSLAGGRGTQY	TRBV28	.	TRBJ2-3
ASSPGSAATNEKLF	TRBV5-1	.	TRBJ1-4